The clone carrying this T cell receptor (beta chain) showed up just once. These data belong to a study of shared clonotypes between healthy human individuals. The CDR3 has 16 residues. V lost 1 base, J lost 7 bases, and 13 bases stayed unmatched. Per germline, CDR1 SGHDT and CDR2 YYEEEE. The data were produced by immunoSEQ multiplex PCR, yet TCRdb's version contains in-frame clones alone and is incomplete. This sample carries roughly 2.5 million clones, about 92% of them seen once, and the ten largest clones take 0.14%. The clonotype comes from a man younger than 35 in good health. The chain joins TRBV5-6 to TRBJ2-7, with TRBD1 identical over 8 bases. The sequenced sample consisted of naive CD4+ T cells sorted from blood. Subset: CD45RA+ positively selected. CDR3: CASSLLQGATGWEQYF. The CDR3 nucleotides read TGTGCCAGCAGCTTGCTGCAGGGGGCGACGGGTTGGGAGCAGTACTTC.